This T cell receptor beta chain is from a study of T cell repertoires in cytomegalovirus infection. V shed 3 bases and J shed 10 bases, with 29 bases lying between them. The germline V gene encodes CDR1 SGHVS and CDR2 FQNEAQ. CDR3 length: 18 residues. This clonotype was seen a handful of times. MiXCR was run by TCRdb on the reads, yielding one entry per CDR3 protein. The sample lists 630,000 or so distinct CDR3 sequences, approximately 24% occurring once. The chain couples TRBV7-8 to TRBJ2-3; D possibly uses TRBD1 or TRBD2 (6 bases each). The TCR originated in a human donor in good health (CMV status not recorded). Some clones in this sample may be carry-over from other donors' samples. The sequencing sample was made of CD8+ T cells from PBMCs. This CDR3 is CASSFFRDSGRGTIAQYF. CDR3 sequence (DNA): TGTGCCAGCAGCTTCTTCCGGGACTCTGGTAGGGGGACGATTGCGCAGTATTTT.